This T cell receptor beta chain came from a study of PD-1 blockade in classical Hodgkin lymphoma. Whole-study findings and limits: By cycle point C4D1, TCR diversity had risen significantly in CD4+ cells (but not CD8+ cells).

Brentuximab vedotin exposure varied among the patients, all of whom had relapsed after autologous stem cell transplantation. Best responses fell into complete response, partial response or progressive disease. On this clone: Its antigen remains unidentified.

Sequencing used immunoSEQ multiplex PCR; TCRdb keeps in-frame clones, though not all of them. The table lists tens of thousands of clones, around 90% of them singletons. The ends were cut back, 2 bases at V and 2 bases at J, with 10 bases in the middle. Germline lookup yields CDR1 ENHRY and CDR2 SYGVKD. The CDR3 has 14 residues. The sequence was obtained from a human donor with classical Hodgkin lymphoma. The chain combines TRBV10-3 with TRBJ2-7, with D possibly matching TRBD1 (6 bases). This specimen was peripheral blood mononuclear cells (PBMCs), taken at baseline. The CDR3 DNA sequence: TGTGCCATCAGTGAGAGGGGGATCACCTACGAGCAGTACTTC. It encodes CAISERGITYEQYF.